These T cell receptor beta chains were read from a single sample in a study of blood T cell repertoires in COVID-19. The repertoire was sequenced with immunoSEQ multiplex PCR; TCRdb's copy has only in-frame clones and lacks some. The sample consists of some 46,000 clones, roughly 80% of them appearing once. The sequenced sample consisted of peripheral blood. The receptors stem from a man aged 55 to 70 with active COVID-19. Each CDR3 is given with its conserved first and last residue. D genes are given only for firm matches. Size tells how often a clone was seen (once, few, many) or the class of an expanded clone, and some rows leave it out.

CDR3: CASSGQSLSSTDTQYF; DNA: TGTGCCAGCAGTGGACAGAGCCTATCTAGCACAGATACGCAGTATTTT; size: -; D: -; V: TRBV2; J: TRBJ2-3
CDR3: CASSIDGLPTSYNEQFF; DNA: TGTGCCAGTAGTATAGATGGGCTGCCCACCTCCTACAATGAGCAGTTCTTC; size: -; D: -; V: TRBV19; J: TRBJ2-1
CDR3: CAWDRENYGYTF; DNA: TGTGCCTGGGACAGGGAGAACTATGGCTACACCTTC; size: -; D: TRBD1; V: TRBV30; J: TRBJ1-2
CDR3: CASVGRGAGELFF; DNA: TGCGCCAGCGTCGGGAGGGGGGCCGGGGAGCTGTTTTTT; size: -; D: TRBD2; V: TRBV23-1; J: TRBJ2-2
CDR3: CASSSGLAELYEQYF; DNA: TGTGCCAGCAGCTCCGGACTAGCGGAACTCTACGAGCAGTACTTC; size: -; D: TRBD2; V: TRBV9; J: TRBJ2-7
CDR3: CAWSARGEQFF; DNA: TGTGCCTGGAGTGCTAGGGGTGAGCAGTTCTTC; size: -; D: -; V: TRBV30; J: TRBJ2-1
CDR3: CATSETAGANEQFF; DNA: TGTGCCACCAGCGAGACCGCGGGGGCTAATGAGCAGTTCTTC; size: -; D: -; V: TRBV15; J: TRBJ2-1
CDR3: CASSLPLTGELFF; DNA: TGTGCCAGCAGTTTACCATTGACCGGGGAGCTGTTTTTT; size: -; D: -; V: TRBV28; J: TRBJ2-2
CDR3: CASSFSTRTSNEQFF; DNA: TGTGCCAGCAGTTTCTCTACTCGGACTAGTAATGAGCAGTTCTTC; size: -; D: TRBD2; V: TRBV6-5; J: TRBJ2-1
CDR3: CASTSAGEEGYTF; DNA: TGTGCCAGCACCTCCGCGGGGGAAGAAGGCTACACCTTC; size: -; D: -; V: TRBV3-1/TRBV3-2; J: TRBJ1-2
CDR3: CASSPGLHQETQYF; DNA: TGTGCCAGCAGCCCCGGACTACACCAAGAGACCCAGTACTTC; size: -; D: -; V: TRBV7-2; J: TRBJ2-5
CDR3: CASSLGRENIQYF; DNA: TGTGCCAGCAGCTTAGGCAGGGAAAACATTCAGTACTTC; size: -; D: -; V: TRBV7-9; J: TRBJ2-4
CDR3: CATSGDRGPTDTQYF; DNA: TGTGCCACCAGCGGGGACAGGGGTCCAACAGATACGCAGTATTTT; size: -; D: TRBD1; V: TRBV15; J: TRBJ2-3
CDR3: CASSLAGGAVETQYF; DNA: TGTGCCAGCAGCTTAGCCGGGGGGGCCGTAGAGACCCAGTACTTC; size: -; D: TRBD2; V: TRBV11-2; J: TRBJ2-5
CDR3: CASSSTAGGRQETQYF; DNA: TGCGCCAGCAGCTCGACGGCGGGAGGCCGACAAGAGACCCAGTACTTC; size: -; D: TRBD2; V: TRBV5-1; J: TRBJ2-5
CDR3: CSASPRGRYSNQPQHF; DNA: TGCAGTGCTAGTCCCAGGGGGAGATATAGCAATCAGCCCCAGCATTTT; size: -; D: TRBD1; V: TRBV20-1; J: TRBJ1-5
CDR3: CASSIGAGSGANVLTF; DNA: TGTGCCAGCAGTATAGGGGCCGGCTCTGGGGCCAACGTCCTGACTTTC; size: -; D: -; V: TRBV11-2; J: TRBJ2-6
CDR3: CSAPGPNEQYF; DNA: TGCAGCGCACCGGGTCCCAACGAGCAGTACTTC; size: -; D: -; V: TRBV29-1; J: TRBJ2-7
CDR3: CASSPEDRGNQPQHF; DNA: TGTGCCAGCAGCCCAGAAGACAGGGGCAATCAGCCCCAGCATTTT; size: -; D: TRBD1; V: TRBV7-9; J: TRBJ1-5
CDR3: CASSPGTQWGADTQYF; DNA: TGCGCCAGCAGTCCCGGGACACAATGGGGTGCAGATACGCAGTATTTT; size: -; D: -; V: TRBV10-2; J: TRBJ2-3
CDR3: CASSLTSSLYNEQFF; DNA: TGTGCCAGCTCACTAACTAGCAGTTTGTACAATGAGCAGTTCTTC; size: -; D: -; V: TRBV18; J: TRBJ2-1
CDR3: CASSQAVGRGATGELFF; DNA: TGTGCCAGCAGCCAAGCTGTCGGGCGGGGGGCGACCGGGGAGCTGTTTTTT; size: -; D: TRBD2; V: TRBV4-2; J: TRBJ2-2
CDR3: CASSLGGSGEETQYF; DNA: TGTGCCAGCAGCTTAGGCGGTAGCGGGGAAGAGACCCAGTACTTC; size: -; D: TRBD2; V: TRBV7-9; J: TRBJ2-5
CDR3: CATSDFMGQGAGELFF; DNA: TGTGCCACCAGTGATTTTATGGGACAGGGCGCCGGGGAGCTGTTTTTT; size: -; D: TRBD1; V: TRBV24-1; J: TRBJ2-2
CDR3: CASSFTSGGQETQYF; DNA: TGTGCCAGCAGCTTCACTAGCGGGGGACAAGAGACCCAGTACTTC; size: -; D: TRBD2; V: TRBV5-4; J: TRBJ2-5
CDR3: CASSERVDTQYF; DNA: TGTGCCAGCAGTGAGCGTGTCGATACGCAGTATTTT; size: few; D: -; V: TRBV6-1; J: TRBJ2-3
CDR3: CASRPGGSEDTQYF; DNA: TGTGCCAGCAGGCCCGGGGGATCCGAAGATACGCAGTATTTT; size: -; D: -; V: TRBV7-2; J: TRBJ2-3
CDR3: CASSLQGWDGYTF; DNA: TGTGCCAGCAGCTTGCAGGGGTGGGATGGCTACACCTTC; size: -; D: -; V: TRBV7-8; J: TRBJ1-2
CDR3: CASLPWPGDLTDTQYF; DNA: TGTGCCAGCCTCCCCTGGCCCGGGGATTTAACAGATACGCAGTATTTT; size: -; D: -; V: TRBV7-9; J: TRBJ2-3
CDR3: CASSQGQGYEQYF; DNA: TGTGCCAGCAGCCAGGGACAGGGCTACGAGCAGTACTTC; size: few; D: TRBD1; V: TRBV6-5; J: TRBJ2-7
CDR3: CASSHGGNYGYTF; DNA: TGCGCCAGCAGCCACGGGGGTAACTATGGCTACACCTTC; size: -; D: -; V: TRBV4-1; J: TRBJ1-2
CDR3: CARRPGLEVGTQYF; DNA: TGTGCCAGAAGGCCGGGACTAGAGGTGGGTACGCAGTATTTT; size: -; D: TRBD2; V: TRBV5-3; J: TRBJ2-3
CDR3: CASSPQRDEQFF; DNA: TGTGCCAGCTCACCACAGCGGGATGAGCAGTTCTTC; size: -; D: -; V: TRBV18; J: TRBJ2-1